Included here is one T cell receptor (beta chain) sequence, with context. The germline CDR1 and CDR2 sequences are LNHNV and YYDKDF (reference sequence). V dropped 2 bases and J dropped 2 bases, with 12 bases sitting between them. This CDR3 region has 16 residues. Profiled with immunoSEQ multiplex PCR; TCRdb holds only in-frame clones, not every one. The sample includes roughly 140,000 clones, about nine tenths of them seen just once. The data stem from a study of T cell responses to AZD1222 COVID-19 vaccine. V usage is TRBV15 and J usage is TRBJ2-2; D is perhaps TRBD1 or TRBD2 (6 bases each). This specimen was peripheral blood, taken on day 0 of MenACWY control vaccination. The sequence derives from an adult in good health. CDR3 protein: CATSRRRDTNTGELFF. DNA of the CDR3: TGTGCCACCAGCAGAAGGAGGGACACCAACACCGGGGAGCTGTTTTTT. The whole variable domain, filled in from reference TRBV15 and TRBJ2-2, reads DAMVIQNPRYQVTQFGKPVTLSCSQTLNHNVMYWYQQKSSQAPKLLFHYYDKDFNNEADTPDNFQSRRPNTSFCFLDIRSPGLGDTAMYLCATSRRRDTNTGELFFGEGSRLTVL.